The clone carrying this T cell receptor beta chain was counted ten times or more. The record originates from a study of blood T cells in healthy people across ages. Using a J-beta primer mix together with a sample-barcoded 5' primer, a second PCR was run for roughly 6 to 12 cycles. From the 5' RACE reads, TCRdb called clonotypes with MiXCR, one entry per CDR3 protein. The top ten hold 13% of the sample, which has roughly 900,000 distinct CDR3 sequences, about 48% seen once. Trimming took off 4 bases at V and 5 bases at J, with 11 bases between the two ends. This CDR3 is 13 amino acids long. The sequenced sample was blood. The TCR originated in a man aged 25-45 years in good health. The rearrangement links TRBV12-3 or TRBV12-4 to TRBJ1-2, with D perhaps TRBD1 (5 bases). CDR3 region: CASSYQGSYGYTF. The DNA of the CDR3 is TGTGCCAGCAGTTACCAGGGAAGTTATGGCTACACCTTC.